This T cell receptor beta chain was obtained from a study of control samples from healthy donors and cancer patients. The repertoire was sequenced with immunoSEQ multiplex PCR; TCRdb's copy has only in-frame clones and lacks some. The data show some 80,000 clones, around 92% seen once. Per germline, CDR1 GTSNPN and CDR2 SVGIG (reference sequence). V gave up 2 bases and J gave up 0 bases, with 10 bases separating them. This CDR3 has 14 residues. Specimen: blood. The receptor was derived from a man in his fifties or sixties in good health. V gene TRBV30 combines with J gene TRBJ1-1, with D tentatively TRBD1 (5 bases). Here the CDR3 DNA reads TGTGCCTGGAGTCCGGGACCGCTGAACACTGAAGCTTTCTTT. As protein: CAWSPGPLNTEAFF.